The next 32 T cell receptor beta chains were all read from a single sample in a study of blood T cell repertoires in COVID-19. Method: immunoSEQ multiplex PCR; TCRdb's copy keeps in-frame clones and lacks some. The sample lists 95,000 to 100,000 clones, 85% seen once, with approximately 1.8% in the top ten. The sequencing sample was made of peripheral blood. Receptor source: an older woman with active or convalescent COVID-19.

The chain is built from TRBV6-4 and TRBJ2-7, with TRBD2 matching 10 bases. In germline, CDR1 is MRHNA, CDR2 SNTAGT. Unmatched junction bases numbered 6, after V lost 6 bases and J lost 4 bases. CDR3 length equals 14 residues. This CDR3 is CASSGRTSGYEQYF. For the CDR3, the DNA is TGTGCCAGCAGCGGTAGGACTAGCGGTTACGAGCAGTACTTC.

J is TRBJ1-5 and V is TRBV7-2; D might be TRBD1 (5 bases). Trimming left V 5 bases short and J 6 bases short, with 17 bases between. CDR3 length equals 15 residues. Germline CDR1 reads SGHTA; CDR2 reads FQGNSA. The CDR3 loop is CASSPSWGETQPQHF. The CDR3 DNA reads as TGTGCCAGCAGCCCGAGCTGGGGGGAGACTCAGCCCCAGCATTTT.

The chain recombines TRBV5-4 with TRBJ2-7; 8 bases are a match to TRBD1. With V trimmed by 0 bases and J by 2 bases, 7 bases remained unmatched. The CDR3 has 16 amino acids. The germline V gene has CDR1 SGHNT and CDR2 YYREEE (reference sequence). Written as DNA, the CDR3 is TGTGCCAGCAGCTTGGCCGGCAGGGGGCAGACCTACGAGCAGTACTTC. This gives the protein CASSLAGRGQTYEQYF.

CDR3 in DNA: TGTGCCAGCAGTTATGGGGGCGGCTATGGCTACACCTTC. This translates into CASSYGGGYGYTF. The chain couples TRBV28 to TRBJ1-2, with D tentatively TRBD1 (6 bases). The length of the CDR3 is 13 residues. Germline V lookup: CDR1 MDHEN, CDR2 SYDVKM. Deletions cut 4 bases from V and 4 bases from J, with 10 bases between.

The genes are TRBV6-5 and TRBJ1-2, with 7 bases fitting TRBD1. V gave up 4 bases and J gave up 7 bases; unmatched junction bases: 6. Germline values: CDR1 MNHEY, CDR2 SVGAGI. CDR3 length equals 13 residues. CDR3 in DNA: TGTGCCAGCAGTTCACTGGGACAGACTGGCTACACCTTC. Translation: CASSSLGQTGYTF.

V usage is TRBV5-1 and J usage is TRBJ1-2; D may be TRBD1 (6 bases). CDR1 is SGHRS and CDR2 is YFSETQ in the germline V gene. CDR3 size: 15 residues. V shed 0 bases and J shed 4 bases, with 13 bases lying between them. The chain's CDR3 is CASSLDREKGYGYTF. Written as DNA, the CDR3 is TGCGCCAGCAGCTTGGACAGGGAAAAGGGCTATGGCTACACCTTC.

The J gene is TRBJ2-5, the V gene TRBV7-2; D unclear. The germline V and J ends were trimmed by 3 bases and 5 bases, with 13 bases remaining between them. Germline CDR1 reads SGHTA; CDR2 reads FQGNSA. The CDR3 runs 14 residues. The CDR3 loop reads CASSLAEGLETQYF. CDR3 in DNA: TGTGCCAGCAGCTTGGCGGAAGGCCTCGAGACCCAGTACTTC.

This clone has a single count. The chain joins TRBV30 to TRBJ1-6; D is unclear. V shed 7 bases and J shed 0 bases, with 7 bases lying between them. The CDR3 totals 13 residues. Germline CDR1 reads GTSNPN; CDR2 reads SVGIG (reference sequence). CDR3 coding DNA: TGTGCCTCGGAGAGCTCCTATAATTCACCCCTCCACTTT. Translated, it gives CASESSYNSPLHF.

The V gene is TRBV3-1 (or the pseudogene TRBV3-2), the J gene TRBJ2-3; D possibly corresponds to TRBD2 (6 bases). Trimming took 5 bases from V and 0 from J, leaving 9 bases between them. Looked up from germline, CDR1 is LGHDT and CDR2 is YNNKEL (reference sequence). The CDR3 consists of 14 residues. The CDR3 is CASSGGKSTDTQYF. The CDR3 DNA sequence: TGTGCCAGCAGCGGGGGGAAAAGCACAGATACGCAGTATTTT.

This CDR3 is CASSPGPGEKLFF. The CDR3 bases are TGTGCCAGCAGCCCCGGGCCGGGGGAAAAACTGTTTTTT. The rearrangement links TRBV7-9 to TRBJ1-4; D is ambiguous. The V end lost 5 bases, the J end lost 8 bases, and 12 bases lay between the germline ends. The CDR3 loop spans 13 amino acids. Germline V lookup: CDR1 SEHNR, CDR2 FQNEAQ (reference sequence).

The genes are TRBV4-2 and TRBJ1-3; the D is unclear. With 0 bases removed from V and 7 bases from J, the gap between germline ends came to 10 bases. The germline V gene encodes CDR1 LGHNA and CDR2 YNFKEQ. The CDR3 is made up of 14 amino acids. The CDR3 nucleotides are TGTGCCAGCAGCCAAGATCGTCGCGGGAACACCATATATTTT. It encodes CASSQDRRGNTIYF.

CDR3 DNA: TGTGCCAGCAGCCCCGCAGGGACAGCCTACAATGAGCAGTTCTTC. This encodes CASSPAGTAYNEQFF. The chain couples TRBV7-6 to TRBJ2-1; 7 positions agree with TRBD1. The CDR3 contains 15 residues. In germline, CDR1 is SGHVS, CDR2 FNYEAQ. The V segment lost 5 bases and the J segment 2 bases; nucleotides outside the gene matches: 6.

V gene TRBV30 combines with J gene TRBJ1-1, with no clear D. CDR1 GTSNPN and CDR2 SVGIG come from the germline V gene (reference sequence). The ends were cut back, 0 bases at V and 0 bases at J, with 8 bases in the middle. This CDR3 comprises 14 residues. This CDR3 is CAWSVSGVNTEAFF. The CDR3 DNA is TGTGCCTGGAGTGTATCCGGAGTGAACACTGAAGCTTTCTTT. Supplemented by reference TRBV30 and TRBJ1-1, the full variable domain reads SQTIHQWPATLVQPVGSPLSLECTVEGTSNPNLYWYRQAAGRGLQLLFYSVGIGQISSEVPQNLSASRPQDRQFILSSKKLLLSDSGFYLCAWSVSGVNTEAFFGQGTRLTVV.

V gene TRBV2 combines with J gene TRBJ1-5; no clear D gene. CDR3 length: 13 amino acids. Trimming left V 3 bases short and J 6 bases short, with 9 bases between. Germline CDR1 SNHLY, CDR2 FYNNEI. CDR3 DNA sequence: TGTGCCAGCAGTGACCGCGGGTTTCAGCCCCAGCATTTT. Its translation: CASSDRGFQPQHF.

The CDR3: CASSVVSLLNTEAFF. In DNA form, the CDR3 reads TGTGCCAGCAGCGTAGTGTCGCTACTCAACACTGAAGCTTTCTTT. V gene TRBV9 combines with J gene TRBJ1-1; D remains unclear. This CDR3 has 15 amino acids. Trimming removed 0 bases from V and 2 bases from J, with 11 bases in between. Germline-derived CDR1 and CDR2 are SGDLS and YYNGEE.

Turning to this clone: The junction departs from germline at one end; a sequencing error may be responsible. The CDR3 spells CARSLRGGRAGELFF. Written as DNA, the CDR3 is TGTGCCCGCAGCCTGCGGGGGGGCAGGGCCGGGGAGCTGTTTTTT. V usage is TRBV3-1 (or the pseudogene TRBV3-2) and J usage is TRBJ2-2, with TRBD2 matching over 9 bases. CDR1 is LGHDT, CDR2 YNNKEL, per germline (reference sequence). This CDR3 spans 15 amino acids.

V usage is TRBV5-4 and J usage is TRBJ2-5; 10 bases fit TRBD2. Trimming removed 4 bases from V and 1 base from J; junction bases left unmatched: 4. The CDR3 is 15 residues long. Germline CDR1 SGHNT, CDR2 YYREEE (reference sequence). The CDR3 region has the DNA TGTGCCAGCAGCCGTGGGACTAGCGCCCAAGAGACCCAGTACTTC. Translating gives CASSRGTSAQETQYF.

The chain is built from TRBV29-1 and TRBJ2-3; 12 nucleotides agree with TRBD2. Looked up from germline, CDR1 is SQVTM and CDR2 is ANQGSEA. CDR3 length equals 13 residues. V shed 6 bases, J shed 6 bases, and the junction held 4 bases outside the gene matches. The DNA for the CDR3 is TGCAGCGTCAGGACTAGCGGGGAGGATACGCAGTATTTT. This codes for CSVRTSGEDTQYF.

V gene TRBV7-3 combines with J gene TRBJ1-6; 7 bases are a match to TRBD1. The CDR3 has 15 residues. V shed 5 bases and J 6 bases; nucleotides not matched to a gene: 7. Germline values: CDR1 SGHTA, CDR2 FQGTGA. CDR3 nucleotide sequence: TGTGCCAGCAGCACCCACGGGACAGTTAATTCACCCCTCCACTTT. Translated, it gives CASSTHGTVNSPLHF.

This clone was observed a handful of times. The V gene is TRBV5-6, the J gene TRBJ1-2, with D hard to call. This CDR3 is 15 amino acids long. The germline gives CDR1 SGHDT, CDR2 YYEEEE. V was trimmed by 4 bases and J by 3 bases, leaving 16 bases between them. This chain's CDR3 is CASSPDLDGDYGYTF. DNA for the CDR3: TGTGCCAGCAGCCCGGACTTGGACGGAGACTATGGCTACACCTTC.

The chain links TRBV19 to TRBJ1-1; D uncertain. Trimming shortened V by 4 bases and J by 0 bases, and 9 bases separated the two germline ends. The germline V gene encodes CDR1 LNHDA and CDR2 SQIVND (reference sequence). The CDR3 loop spans 14 amino acids. The CDR3 DNA reads TGTGCCAGTAGTAAGGAGCAGTTGAACACTGAAGCTTTCTTT. This sequence encodes CASSKEQLNTEAFF.

This chain connects TRBV6-5 to TRBJ1-5; 7 nucleotides align to TRBD1. This CDR3 comprises 13 residues. V shed 2 bases, J shed 7 bases, and the junction held 2 bases outside the gene matches. Germline V lookup: CDR1 MNHEY, CDR2 SVGAGI. The CDR3 DNA reads TGTGCCAGCAGTTACATCAGGGGGCAGCCCCAGCATTTT. Its protein is CASSYIRGQPQHF.

V and J are TRBV18 and TRBJ2-1; 8 bases are shared with TRBD1. CDR3 size: 13 residues. The V and J ends lost 2 bases and 8 bases, in that order; junction bases with no gene match: 2. Germline assignment: CDR1 KGHSH and CDR2 LQKENI. CDR3 sequence: CASSPLTGDEQFF. DNA for the CDR3: TGTGCCAGCTCACCATTGACAGGGGATGAGCAGTTCTTC.

V usage is TRBV19 and J usage is TRBJ2-7; weak D call: TRBD2 (6 bases). The CDR3 consists of 16 residues. The V end was cut by 2 bases, the J end by 0 bases, with 14 bases between. Germline CDR1 is LNHDA and CDR2 is SQIVND (reference sequence). CDR3 sequence reads: CASSITGVPSSYEQYF. The CDR3 DNA sequence: TGTGCCAGTAGTATAACGGGGGTTCCTAGCTCCTACGAGCAGTACTTC.

The chain recombines TRBV5-1 with TRBJ2-5, with 9 bases matching TRBD1. Germline V lookup: CDR1 SGHRS, CDR2 YFSETQ. The V segment lost 1 base and the J segment 3 bases; nucleotides outside the gene matches: 4. CDR3 length: 15 residues. The CDR3 DNA sequence: TGCGCCAGCAGCTTGTGGGGACAGGGAGAAGAGACCCAGTACTTC. This encodes CASSLWGQGEETQYF.

The gene calls are TRBV2 and TRBJ2-5; 9 bases are a match to TRBD1. CDR3 length: 14 amino acids. With 4 bases clipped from V and 5 bases from J, the junction kept 5 bases outside the gene matches. Looked up from germline, CDR1 is SNHLY and CDR2 is FYNNEI. CDR3 nucleotides: TGTGCCAGCAGTGGCCGGGACAGGGCTGAGACCCAGTACTTC. Its translation: CASSGRDRAETQYF.

The chain links TRBV11-1 to TRBJ2-3, with 11 bases aligning to TRBD1. The CDR3 runs 16 residues. From germline, CDR1 is SGHAT and CDR2 FQDESV (reference sequence). The junction had 6 bases not matched to a gene; V was cut back by 6 bases and J by 1 base. CDR3 amino acids: CASSLDRGLGTDTQYF. In DNA, the CDR3 is TGTGCCAGCAGTTTGGACAGGGGGCTGGGCACAGATACGCAGTATTTT.

Concerning this clone itself: A junction end diverges from the germline sequence, so it may reflect a read error. The chain uses TRBV7-9 and TRBJ2-1; D may correspond to TRBD1 or TRBD2 (5 bases each). This CDR3 is built from 13 residues. CDR1 is SEHNR, CDR2 FQNEAQ, per germline (reference sequence). CDR3 amino acids: CASSLGEYNEQFF. DNA for the CDR3: TGTGCCAGCAGTTTAGGGGAGTACAATGAGCAGTTCTTC. The whole variable domain, filled in from reference TRBV7-9 and TRBJ2-1, reads DTGVSQNPRHKITKRGQNVTFRCDPISEHNRLYWYRQTLGQGPEFLTYFQNEAQLEKSRLLSDRFSAERPKGSFSTLEIQRTEQGDSAMYLCASSLGEYNEQFFGPGTRLTVL.

In this sample, this clone turned up once. This chain links TRBV7-8 with TRBJ2-7; TRBD2 matches at 11 bases. Germline V gene lookup returns CDR1 SGHVS and CDR2 FQNEAQ. The CDR3 is 18 residues long. Trimming cost V 3 bases and J 0 bases; bases outside gene matches: 10. The CDR3 DNA reads as TGTGCCAGCAGCTTCGTCCAAGGTGGGACTAGCGGCTCCTACGAGCAGTACTTC. Amino acids: CASSFVQGGTSGSYEQYF.

The CDR3 loop reads CAWSFFSGELFF. The CDR3 nucleotides read TGTGCCTGGAGTTTTTTCTCCGGGGAGCTGTTTTTT. The chain employs TRBV30 and TRBJ2-2; no definite D call. CDR3 length: 12 amino acids. V lost 2 bases and J 6 bases, leaving 7 bases between the germline ends. Germline loops: CDR1 GTSNPN, CDR2 SVGIG (reference sequence).

The chain joins TRBV3-1 (or the pseudogene TRBV3-2) to TRBJ1-1; unclear D gene. Germline lookup yields CDR1 LGHDT and CDR2 YNNKEL (reference sequence). The CDR3 totals 12 residues. Deletions cut 0 bases from V and 7 bases from J, with 6 bases between. The CDR3 sequence: CASSQEKSEAFF. The CDR3 bases are TGTGCCAGCAGCCAAGAGAAGAGTGAAGCTTTCTTT.

J is TRBJ2-1 and V is TRBV6-6; 12 nucleotides agree with TRBD2. Germline assignment: CDR1 MNHNY and CDR2 SVGAGI (reference sequence). The V and J ends lost 6 bases and 7 bases, in that order; junction bases with no gene match: 7. The CDR3 has 15 amino acids. The CDR3 DNA is TGTGCCAGCAGGAGGACTAGCGGGAATATAAATGAGCAGTTCTTC. This gives the protein CASRRTSGNINEQFF.